This T cell receptor beta chain was observed in a study of blood T cells in healthy people across ages. Study outcomes and limitations: Higher naive T cell percentage went strongly together with higher TCR beta diversity.

Comments on this clonotype: Antigen: not known. The germline gene is not matched at one end of the junction; a read error may be the cause.

Primed by a sample-barcoded 5' primer and a J-beta primer mix, a second PCR proceeded for about 7 to 11 cycles. From the 5' RACE reads, TCRdb called clonotypes with MiXCR, one entry per CDR3 protein. In the table there are 1.5 million to 2 million distinct CDR3 sequences, about 35% of which are singletons. This TCR derives from a woman younger than 45 in good health. The sample taken for sequencing was blood.

CDR3 residues: CAGRLPHGYTF. In nucleotides, the CDR3 is TGTGCCGGGAGGTTACCGCATGGCTACACCTTC. The V call is TRBV30, the J call TRBJ1-2; D uncertain. Germline-derived CDR1 and CDR2 are GTSNPN and SVGIG (reference sequence). The CDR3 is 11 amino acids.